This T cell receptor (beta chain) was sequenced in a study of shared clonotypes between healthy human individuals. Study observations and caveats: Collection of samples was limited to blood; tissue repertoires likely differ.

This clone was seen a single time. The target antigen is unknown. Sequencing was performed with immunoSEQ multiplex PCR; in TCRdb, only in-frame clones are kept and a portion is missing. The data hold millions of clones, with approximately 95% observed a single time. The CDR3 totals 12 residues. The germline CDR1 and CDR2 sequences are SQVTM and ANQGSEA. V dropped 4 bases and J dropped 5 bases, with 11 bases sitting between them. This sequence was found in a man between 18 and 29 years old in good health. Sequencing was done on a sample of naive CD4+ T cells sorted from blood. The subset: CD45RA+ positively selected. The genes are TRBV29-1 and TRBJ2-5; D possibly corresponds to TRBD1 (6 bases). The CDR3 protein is CSVAAGVETQYF. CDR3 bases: TGCAGCGTTGCTGCAGGGGTGGAGACCCAGTACTTC.